This record concerns one T cell receptor (beta chain) sequence. Its antigen specificity is not known. Base-call qualities are not available, and no considerably larger clone is one nucleotide away. The cohort consisted of more than 650 healthy bone marrow donors. At the time of sampling, every cohort member was nominally healthy, though immune exposures that went unrecorded were likely present. The donor was CMV seronegative and was included in the group of 352 seronegative cohort members. Every donor gave a peripheral blood sample, and the peripheral blood mononuclear cells from that sample were used for TCR beta sequencing. The Qiagen DNeasy Blood Extraction Kit was used to extract genomic DNA from the blood cell samples. The germline V gene gives CDR1 as LGHNA and CDR2 as YSLEER. Including the terminal cysteine and phenylalanine, the CDR3 comprises 17 residues. Just the 51-base CDR3 DNA is kept, in frame starting at base 1. V is cut by 0 bases and J by 9 bases, and the space between the germline ends is 18 bases.

Library creation used the immunoSEQ multiplex PCR assay. For the multiplex PCR, a mixture combining 60 forward primers for TCR Vbeta segments and 13 reverse primers for TCR Jbeta segments was used. The CDR3 region of rearranged TCR beta genes was amplified from genomic DNA by a multiplex PCR assay. The Illumina HiSeq System was used to sequence the amplified TCR beta libraries as 87-base-pair reads. The authors processed their data as follows. In a later analysis, roughly 80 million unique TCR beta chains were counted across the 500 to 850 repertoires, and roughly 9.9 million of these chains were shared by at least two donors. To remove PCR and sequencing errors, raw reads were error-corrected and collapsed into unique sequences using a nearest-neighbor algorithm that merged closely related sequences. To assign V, D and J gene segments, CDR3 sequences were aligned to IMGT reference sequences. For a sequence to be retained, at least a six-nucleotide match to both a V gene segment and a J gene segment was required. A rearrangement counted as productive if the CDR3 had no stop codons and remained in frame with V and J, and every other rearrangement counted as non-productive. CDR3 was defined according to IMGT convention as the region running from the second conserved V-encoded cysteine to the conserved J-encoded phenylalanine. The earlier analysis of around 640 of the donors excluded sequences that lacked an unambiguous match to a single V gene segment. In an earlier analysis of roughly 500 of the donors, V segments were called functional above 56.7% productive rearrangements and were called segregating when the between-donor standard deviation exceeded 5%. A statistical classification framework was built to diagnose cytomegalovirus status from the catalog of TCR beta chain sequences. V and J gene assignment, in a later analysis, came from comparing TCR nucleotide sequences with IMGT/GENE-DB human TR gene sequences. The TCRdist pipeline was used in a later analysis to assign CDR3 sequences and most-parsimonious VDJ recombination scenarios. A later analysis defined each TCR beta chain by its CDR3 amino acid sequence plus V-gene family, and excluded reads lacking a unique V-gene family. A later analysis removed over 500 highly shared, low-generation-probability nucleotide sequences to deal with suspected cross-contamination and a sequencing artifact. In a later analysis, a clonal expansion index for each public chain was calculated from normalized within-repertoire ranks of inferred template counts. A later analysis computed generation probabilities with a VDJ recombination model fitted to out-of-frame rearrangements, and checked the results against IGoR. A later analysis scored TCR-TCR, TCR-HLA and TCR-CMV co-occurrence with hypergeometric tests, applying a repertoire-size bias correction to TCR pairs. A later analysis estimated false discovery rates by permuting HLA or CMV assignments 20 times. In a later analysis, co-occurring TCRs were grouped using DBSCAN, and TCRdist sequence similarity was added for clustering within HLA-allele-positive subsets. Repertoires with fewer than 30,000 or more than 120,000 public chains, plus five repertoires with anomalous nucleotide sharing, were excluded from co-occurrence clustering. The clones in this table, taken by TCRdb from immuneACCESS, are in-frame only. Not every clone is retained; where verified, under half of the shortfall comes from an unresolved V gene, and the cause of the rest is unknown. That table supplies the V and J calls and clone size; D and trimming were determined from the DNA. The sample table contains 70,000 to 80,000 clones; only one count was recorded for roughly four fifths of them. The leading ten clones occupy 1.5% to 2% of the sample.

The source of the sample is a study of cytomegalovirus exposure and HLA in healthy donors (dated by TCRdb to the late 2010s). The study in broad terms: An earlier analysis of 587 of the donors reported about 300 Gb of sequence data and 117 million unique TCR beta sequences obtained from around 190 million T cells. Genome-wide SNP genotypes for about 55% of the roughly 670 donors were used in a later genetic analysis, which treated that subset as a discovery cohort. An earlier analysis of approximately 640 of the donors applied high-throughput TCR beta sequencing to assess whether each TCR beta V gene segment acted as functional or pseudogenic. Alongside the repertoire data, information on donor age, sex, ethnicity and CMV serostatus was compiled. The number of typed donors differed by locus: roughly 629-640 for A, B, C, DRB1 and DQB1; approximately 540 for DQA1; approximately 610 for DPA1; and around 470 for DPB1. HLA typing included class I and class II loci at four-digit resolution. Roughly 5 DR-DQ haplotypes were handled as single units for association and clustering, since linkage in the cohort was strong. A separate validation cohort of 100 to 150 different subjects was used in addition to the roughly 670-subject first cohort. High-throughput TCR immunosequencing, statistical association of individual TCRs with disease status, and machine learning were combined to predict cytomegalovirus infection status. Of the 300 to 500 genotyped donors, 65% to 90% were placed in the genetic ancestry cluster associated with self-reported Caucasian donors. To study patterns of TCR occurrence, a later analysis re-analyzed previously published TCR beta repertoires from hundreds of donors and added high-resolution HLA genotyping. The T cell repertoires of some 670 subjects were profiled by immunosequencing and related to cytomegalovirus serostatus. Among roughly 400 genotyped donors of the cohort, an average of roughly 230,000 unique TCR beta nucleotide sequences was sequenced per donor, of which about 19% were non-productive. The later analysis used no new phenotypic data to find candidate immune exposures, relying instead on TCR beta sequences and their occurrence across donors. An early release covering 550 to 650 HLA-typed donors comprised about 290 gigabases of sequencing data and around 80 million unique TCR sequences. The study was designed to test whether signatures of past pathogen exposure could be identified by cataloging public T cell receptors. All discovery cohort repertoires had been generated using a single sequencing platform.

What the research found in general, with its limitations: In a later analysis, the rate of TCR association differed among HLA loci, with DRB1 alleles having the most associated TCRs and HLA-C alleles having the fewest. CMV serostatus was the only immune exposure information available for the cohort. Linkage disequilibrium might explain the correlated functional status among segregating V segments, but an unknown experimental factor could not be ruled out. A further reported finding was that TCR beta sequences accurately predicted the HLA-A and HLA-B alleles for most subjects in the first cohort. A total of 150 or so TCR beta chains were listed by the study as associated with cytomegalovirus. Because counts were too low, more than 15 rarely observed V segments, including chromosome 9 orphons, were excluded from the earlier analysis of around 640 of the donors. Compared with the approximately 670-donor mean, donors in an Asian-associated ancestry cluster had fewer N-insertions in productive TCRs, according to a later genetic analysis. A later analysis associated 15,000 or so TCR beta sequences with specific HLA alleles at a false discovery rate of 0.05. A cluster of highly shared sequence variants was judged likely to be a technical artifact of the sequencing pipeline. When HLA alleles, especially DR and DQ, strongly co-occurred, TCR associations were difficult to assign to individual alleles. The presence/absence analyses assumed that sequencing depth was roughly uniform across donors, and that assumption may not be true. While some public TCRs were present in many individuals, most TCR sequences turned up only very rarely across donors. The classifier was reported to diagnose cytomegalovirus status with high specificity and sensitivity in both the original and validation cohorts. A later analysis reported that several top co-occurrence clusters appeared linked to parvovirus B19, influenza, CMV and Epstein-Barr virus. The authors suggested that the approach could potentially be extended to other disease states and immunological phenotypes. In a later analysis, most CMV-associated TCR beta chains were found to appear HLA-restricted, with HLA associations seemingly driven largely by CMV exposure. In vitro tests confirmed that a few of the cytomegalovirus-associated TCR beta chains recognize cytomegalovirus antigens. In a later analysis, HLA-associated TCR beta chains showed more clonal expansion and lower generation probabilities than non-associated chains that were equally common. An earlier analysis of around 600 of the donors showed that most TCR beta V segments appeared in productive rearrangements either about 87% or about 30% of the time, which broadly matched IMGT annotations. This cohort had only TCR beta chains sequenced, and the lack of alpha or paired-chain data limited which features could be detected. The 87-base-pair reads could not distinguish some IMGT-functional V segments, including TRBV6-2 and TRBV6-3, so those segments were excluded. Because HLA typing was missing for some donors at each locus, association tests included only the typed subset. V-gene and J-gene trimming of TCR beta chains was associated with a missense DCLRE1C variant in a later genetic analysis, and the association was replicated in an independent cohort.

The source is a man aged 18 to 29 in good health and CMV-seronegative. Material for sequencing was PBMCs. The sequence links TRBV4-3 to TRBJ1-6; TRBD1 is a weak D gene call, 5 bases matching. The DNA sequence reads TGCGCCAGCAGCCAAGATTCGGGGGGTTTCCCCCTTTCACCCCTCCACTTT. Translated, it reads CASSQDSGGFPLSPLHF.